This is a list of T cell receptor beta chains from one sample in a study of blood T cell repertoires in COVID-19. Assay: immunoSEQ multiplex PCR; the TCRdb copy retains only in-frame clones and omits some. The sample yields roughly 250,000 clones, 80% to 85% seen once. Sequences were obtained from peripheral blood. The receptor set was obtained from a woman aged 55-69 years with active or convalescent COVID-19. Both conserved end residues are part of each CDR3.

cdr3_length,v_call,cdr3_aa
12,TRBV7-9,CASSRTGSEAFF
13,TRBV18,CASSSLQGDEQFF
16,TRBV5-1,CASSLGAGWENTEAFF
11,TRBV12-3/TRBV12-4,CASSVQGDPFF
14,TRBV11-2,CASSFSGTLYEQYF
14,TRBV6-6,CASSPQRGGETQYF
12,TRBV10-3,CAISERTGGMFF
17,TRBV7-2,CASSLRSRDRVHNEQFF
15,TRBV6-5,CASSYGTSGFNEQFF
14,TRBV5-1,CASSSGTGGYEQYF
13,TRBV5-5,CASSLYGVETQYF
15,TRBV11-2,CASSLPSDRGNTIYF
15,TRBV15,CATSARGGGNTEAFF
15,TRBV2,CASTLQGRRNYGYTF
13,TRBV30,CAWSAEGWTEAFF
16,TRBV19,CASRPPALPNTGELFF
13,TRBV25-1,CASSDNRGDTQYF
12,TRBV18,CASSPIQETQYF
16,TRBV6-1,CASSEGRGWVNSPLHF
18,TRBV18,CASSLAGPTQGPNEKLFF
13,TRBV6-5,CASTTRRGTEAFF
16,TRBV3-1/TRBV3-2,CASSQVRGGGTDTQYF
14,TRBV7-8,CASSLGTGTKGQYF
12,TRBV28,CASSGGNWEQFF
16,TRBV18,CASSALQGEGNQPQHF
15,TRBV11-2,CASSLGGTGNQPQHF
13,TRBV11-2,CASSLDRQGGYTF
16,TRBV18,CASSPPAQGGGYGYTF
14,TRBV6-5,CASRTQGSQAPLHF
13,TRBV2,CASSVGEQGSYTF
15,TRBV5-1,CASSLNWQGSTEAFF
14,TRBV2,CASSPRQDLVGYTF
15,TRBV10-3,CAIRGQGSGTGELFF
15,TRBV7-8,CASSTRQGGIGELFF
15,TRBV7-2,CASSYSTRQGGEQYF
15,TRBV3-1/TRBV3-2,CASSQGSGRWETQYF
16,TRBV29-1,CSVNDGTGDVNYGYTF
14,TRBV9,CASSGLPGGGGYTF
18,TRBV11-2,CASSRRRTGGGGNQPQHF
15,TRBV27,CATRTSERNTGELFF